This T cell receptor (beta chain) was recorded in a study of T cell responses to AZD1222 COVID-19 vaccine. This CDR3 is built from 16 residues. Germline CDR1 reads SEHNR; CDR2 reads FQNEAQ (reference sequence). V shed 6 bases, J shed 2 bases, and the junction held 7 bases outside the gene matches. Measured with immunoSEQ multiplex PCR; TCRdb has only the in-frame clones, and not every one. The repertoire consists of approximately 90,000 clones, with about 91% occurring once and the leading ten covering 6.5% to 8.5%. The rearrangement joins TRBV7-9 to TRBJ2-3, with 11 bases matching TRBD2. This TCR was recovered from an adult in good health. The sample in question was peripheral blood, obtained on day 0 of AZD1222 vaccination. The DNA of the CDR3 is TGTGCCAGCAGTCCAGGGACTAGCGGATTCACAGATACGCAGTATTTT. This sequence encodes CASSPGTSGFTDTQYF.